The sequence of this T cell receptor (beta chain) was determined in a study of technical replicates of blood from four donors. Germline V gene lookup returns CDR1 LNHDA and CDR2 SQIVND (reference sequence). CDR3 length equals 15 residues. The V end lost 6 bases, the J end lost 5 bases, and 17 bases lay between the germline ends. Sequenced by immunoSEQ multiplex PCR; TCRdb stores in-frame clones only, minus some. The data show some 87,000 clones, 95% to 97% seen once. The sample consisted of T cells isolated from PBMCs. This TCR came from a human donor in good health. The chain links TRBV19 to TRBJ1-5; D gene ambiguous. CDR3 bases: TGTGCCAGTAGCCTATTACTTATAAGAGATCAGCCCCAGCATTTT. Encoded protein: CASSLLLIRDQPQHF. The entire variable domain, with the rest obtained from reference TRBV19 and TRBJ1-5, is as follows: DGGITQSPKYLFRKEGQNVTLSCEQNLNHDAMYWYRQDPGQGLRLIYYSQIVNDFQKGDIAEGYSVSREKKESFPLTVTSAQKNPTAFYLCASSLLLIRDQPQHFGDGTRLSIL.